This paragraph reports one T cell receptor (beta chain). This entry belongs to a study of control samples from healthy donors and cancer patients. The CDR3 totals 13 residues. The germline gives CDR1 MDHEN, CDR2 SYDVKM. V was pared by 6 bases and J by 7 bases, with 5 bases of the junction left unmatched. Data came from immunoSEQ multiplex PCR; TCRdb stores just in-frame clones and leaves some out. The sample consists of 150,000 or so clones, roughly 94% of them appearing once. The chain uses TRBV28 and TRBJ2-1, with 8 bases fitting TRBD2. The receptor was isolated from a man aged 40-49 years in good health. Material: blood. CDR3 protein: CASRAGVGNEQFF. The CDR3 DNA reads as TGTGCCAGCAGAGCGGGAGTGGGAAATGAGCAGTTCTTC.